This T cell receptor beta chain was recorded in a study of identical twins. General study results and limits: Within twin pairs, the out-of-frame alpha sequences they shared showed excess low generation probability.

Germline V gives CDR1 SGHDN, CDR2 FVKESK. This CDR3 spans 14 amino acids. The ends were cut back, 4 bases at V and 1 base at J, with 7 bases in the middle. This clonotype was observed many times. Its matching antigen is unknown. TCRdb redid the calling of the 5' RACE reads with MiXCR, one entry per CDR3 protein. This sample carries more than 400,000 distinct CDR3 sequences, approximately 16% of them seen once, and the ten largest clones take around 0.4%. This sample also appeared in a second study, on yellow fever vaccine responses in identical twins.

The J gene is TRBJ2-2, the V gene TRBV14; D gene unclear. The sequenced material came from CD4+ T cells sorted from blood. The receptor was derived from a woman between 18 and 30 years old in good health. The CDR3 DNA reads TGTGCCAGCAGCCCGCTGGGGAACACCGGGGAGCTGTTTTTT. Amino acids: CASSPLGNTGELFF.